The 26 T cell receptor beta chains given below trace back to one sample, sequenced in a study of beta chain features in type 1 diabetes. The investigators reverse transcribed all of the isolated RNA, so they sequenced expressed TCRB transcripts. Here immunoSEQ multiplex PCR was the method, and the copy in TCRdb shows in-frame clones only, minus some. The profile shows approximately 170,000 clones, about 9.8% of them singletons. Sample: central memory CD4+ T cells from blood. These receptors were taken from a woman aged 18-29 years in good health.

DNA of the CDR3: TGTGCCAGCAGTTATAAAAGGGTAACAGGGAACTCCTACGAGCAGTACTTC. It encodes CASSYKRVTGNSYEQYF. V usage is TRBV7-3 and J usage is TRBJ2-7; weak D call: TRBD1 (6 bases). The CDR3 loop spans 17 amino acids. From germline, CDR1 is SGHTA and CDR2 FQGTGA. Trimming took off 6 bases at V and 0 bases at J, with 21 bases between the two ends.

The chain is built from TRBV4-1 and TRBJ2-3; 7 bases are a match to TRBD1. The germline V gene has CDR1 MGHRA and CDR2 YSYEKL. CDR3 size: 16 residues. V trimming: 3 bases; J trimming: 2 bases; junction bases outside the gene matches: 8. This chain's CDR3 is CASSHRSGTDTDTQYF. The CDR3 DNA reads TGCGCCAGCAGCCACCGTTCCGGGACAGACACAGATACGCAGTATTTT.

As to this clone: A read error may account for a junction end that differs from germline. The chain has TRBV6-5 and TRBJ2-5; D uncertain. Germline V gives CDR1 MNHEY, CDR2 SVGAGI. The CDR3 runs to 14 residues. The CDR3 DNA reads as TGTGCCATCAGTGAGTCGCTTAGCTCGGAGACCCAGTACTTC. Amino acids: CAISESLSSETQYF.

In DNA, the CDR3 is TGTGCCAGCAGCACCCCTCCCGGGGGCTATGGCTACACCTTC. It translates to CASSTPPGGYGYTF. The rearrangement uses TRBV5-6 and TRBJ1-2; maybe TRBD1 (5 bases). Germline CDR1 SGHDT, CDR2 YYEEEE. The CDR3 contains 14 residues. V lost 4 bases to trimming and J lost 4 bases, with 14 bases between them.

The chain carries TRBV11-3 and TRBJ1-1; the D is unclear. Trimming took 1 base from V and 1 from J, leaving 7 bases between them. The CDR3 loop spans 14 amino acids. Germline loops: CDR1 SGHNT, CDR2 YENEEA. CDR3 region: CASSLVRANTEAFF. CDR3 coding DNA: TGTGCCAGCAGCTTAGTGAGGGCGAACACTGAAGCTTTCTTT.

This clone has more than one count but fewer than ten. V is TRBV10-3 and J is TRBJ1-2; 7 bases fit TRBD1. Germline V gives CDR1 ENHRY, CDR2 SYGVKD. V lost 4 bases, J lost 2 bases, and 10 bases stayed unmatched. The CDR3 extends over 16 amino acids. Here the CDR3 reads CAISVHRDSQNYGYTF. The CDR3 DNA reads as TGTGCCATCAGTGTACACCGGGACAGTCAAAACTATGGCTACACCTTC.

The chain is built from TRBV6-5 and TRBJ1-2; D ambiguous. The V gene's germline CDR1 is MNHEY and CDR2 SVGAGI. V dropped 2 bases and J dropped 2 bases, with 6 bases sitting between them. The length of the CDR3 is 13 residues. DNA of the CDR3: TGTGCCAGCAGTTACGGGAGAAACTATGGCTACACCTTC. This sequence encodes CASSYGRNYGYTF.

V gene TRBV6-5 combines with J gene TRBJ1-2; D unclear. V dropped 6 bases and J dropped 9 bases, with 14 bases sitting between them. Germline CDR1 and CDR2: MNHEY and SVGAGI. The CDR3 is made up of 12 amino acids. CDR3 sequence reads: CASSSRRDSYTF. In DNA, the CDR3 is TGTGCCAGCAGCTCCCGCCGAGATAGCTACACCTTC.

The rearrangement uses TRBV15 and TRBJ2-3; no reliable D call. Germline V gene data show CDR1 as LNHNV and CDR2 as YYDKDF (reference sequence). V was shortened by 5 bases and J by 1 base, with 7 bases between the two germline ends. This CDR3 is built from 13 residues. The CDR3 nucleotides read TGTGCCACCAGCCGTCGGGGCACAGATACGCAGTATTTT. Its protein product is CATSRRGTDTQYF.

This clone turned up a few times. The chain is built from TRBV19 and TRBJ2-1; TRBD1 aligns across 10 bases. The trim removed 5 bases at V and 4 bases at J, leaving 5 bases unmatched. This CDR3 is 15 amino acids long. Germline assignment: CDR1 LNHDA and CDR2 SQIVND (reference sequence). This CDR3 is CASSPDRGLYNEQFF. The CDR3 coding sequence is TGTGCCAGTAGTCCCGACAGGGGGCTGTACAATGAGCAGTTCTTC.

This clone came up a few times. V is TRBV18 and J is TRBJ1-1; 10 nucleotides agree with TRBD1. The CDR3 sequence is 14 residues long. The V gene's germline CDR1 is KGHSH and CDR2 LQKENI. The trim removed 3 bases at V and 8 bases at J, leaving 6 bases unmatched. CDR3: CASSPGQGIQEAFF. The CDR3 bases are TGTGCCAGCTCACCGGGACAGGGGATTCAAGAAGCTTTCTTT.

This clone has at least ten counts. The V gene is TRBV13, the J gene TRBJ2-7; D not resolved. The V end lost 5 bases, the J end lost 0 bases, and 14 bases lay between the germline ends. The CDR3 contains 15 residues. Germline CDR1 is PRHDT and CDR2 is FYEKMQ (reference sequence). This CDR3 is CASSGSQRYSYEQYF. The DNA of the CDR3 is TGTGCCAGCAGCGGCAGTCAACGTTACTCCTACGAGCAGTACTTC.

The chain is built from TRBV6-6 and TRBJ2-3; D uncertain. Between the trimmed V and J ends, which lost 4 bases and 5 bases, there was a span of 4 bases. From germline, CDR1 is MNHNY and CDR2 SVGAGI (reference sequence). This CDR3 is 11 amino acids long. The CDR3 protein is CASSSLDTQYF. DNA for the CDR3: TGTGCCAGCAGTTCCCTAGATACGCAGTATTTT.

V gene TRBV6-5 combines with J gene TRBJ2-5; D is undetermined. This CDR3 is built from 13 residues. Per germline, CDR1 MNHEY and CDR2 SVGAGI. Trimming took 6 bases from V and 5 from J, leaving 13 bases between them. CDR3 DNA: TGTGCCAGCAGCTCCGAGCTCGGGGAGACCCAGTACTTC. It is translated as CASSSELGETQYF.

This clone has a handful of counts. Here the CDR3 reads CASSLTTGREPSMEAFF. The DNA for the CDR3 is TGTGCCAGCAGCTTAACGACAGGCAGGGAACCGTCGATGGAGGCTTTCTTT. The V and J genes are TRBV4-2 and TRBJ1-1, with TRBD1 as a possible D gene (6 bases). The V end was cut by 5 bases, the J end by 11 bases, with 30 bases between. Per the germline V gene, CDR1 is LGHNA and CDR2 is YNFKEQ. The CDR3 length is 17 residues.

V and J are TRBV11-3 and TRBJ1-2, with 8 bases lining up with TRBD1. Germline V gives CDR1 SGHNT, CDR2 YENEEA. This CDR3 spans 13 amino acids. V dropped 5 bases and J dropped 8; count of bases not matched to a gene: 7. The CDR3 loop reads CASSRDRGEGYTF. As DNA, the CDR3 is TGTGCCAGCAGCCGTGACAGGGGCGAAGGCTACACCTTC.

This clone was observed a few times. The chain uses TRBV5-6 and TRBJ1-2, with TRBD1 as a possible D gene (6 bases). V lost 6 bases and J lost 2, with 14 bases in between. CDR3 length equals 14 residues. Germline V gene sequence: CDR1 SGHDT, CDR2 YYEEEE. The CDR3 protein is CASNTGNSNYGYTF. The CDR3 nucleotides are TGTGCCAGCAACACAGGGAATTCGAACTATGGCTACACCTTC.

The V call is TRBV2, the J call TRBJ1-2, with D possibly matching TRBD1 (6 bases). The germline CDR1 and CDR2 sequences are SNHLY and FYNNEI. Trimming left V 7 bases short and J 7 bases short, with 13 bases between. This CDR3 region has 12 residues. The CDR3 coding sequence is TGTGCCAGCAATAGGGACATCGTTGGCTACACCTTC. Translation gives CASNRDIVGYTF.

This clone was found a few times. The V and J genes are TRBV5-1 and TRBJ1-1; no reliable D call. V lost 0 bases, J lost 4 bases, and 10 bases lay in between. The germline V gene has CDR1 SGHRS and CDR2 YFSETQ. The CDR3 length is 14 residues. CDR3 amino acids: CASSLAEGFTEAFF. The CDR3 nucleotides are TGCGCCAGCAGCTTGGCCGAGGGTTTCACTGAAGCTTTCTTT.

This clone occurred a few times. The V gene is TRBV9, the J gene TRBJ2-1; 12 bases fit TRBD2. CDR3 length: 16 amino acids. Per the germline V gene, CDR1 is SGDLS and CDR2 is YYNGEE. Trimming took 1 base from V and 8 from J; bases not matched to a gene: 7. As DNA, the CDR3 is TGTGCCAGCAGCGTAAAAGCGACTAGCGGGAGTGATGAGCAGTTCTTC. Amino acid sequence: CASSVKATSGSDEQFF.

The V call is TRBV11-2, the J call TRBJ1-1; D unresolved. Germline V gives CDR1 SGHAT, CDR2 FQNNGV. This CDR3 comprises 15 residues. V was pared by 0 bases and J by 8 bases, with 16 bases between. CDR3 sequence: CASSLDLGSTAEAFF. Here the CDR3 DNA reads TGTGCCAGCAGCTTAGATCTCGGGAGCACCGCAGAAGCTTTCTTT.

This clone was detected many times. The chain employs TRBV5-4 and TRBJ1-1; the match to TRBD1 covers 8 bases. Trimming took 0 bases from V and 5 from J; bases not matched to a gene: 6. The CDR3 covers 15 residues. Germline values: CDR1 SGHNT, CDR2 YYREEE (reference sequence). The CDR3 bases are TGTGCCAGCAGCTTGGAAAGACAGGGGTCAACTGAAGCTTTCTTT. This translates into CASSLERQGSTEAFF.

There are a few counts of this clone. The chain uses TRBV28 and TRBJ1-2; 7 bases align to TRBD1. Germline V gene sequence: CDR1 MDHEN, CDR2 SYDVKM. V was clipped by 7 bases and J by 1 base; unmatched bases: 6. The CDR3 runs 14 residues. The CDR3 is CASTSPGGNYGYTF. The CDR3 nucleotides read TGTGCCAGCACTAGCCCAGGGGGTAACTATGGCTACACCTTC.

The CDR3 DNA follows: TGTGCCAGCAGCTTAGACGGGGATCAGCCCCAGCATTTT. This encodes CASSLDGDQPQHF. The J gene is TRBJ1-5, the V gene TRBV11-3, with unresolved D. CDR1 and CDR2 (germline): SGHNT, YENEEA. CDR3 length: 13 amino acids. Between the trimmed V and J ends, which lost 0 bases and 5 bases, there was a span of 5 bases.

The chain couples TRBV19 to TRBJ1-3, with 7 bases that match TRBD1. CDR1 and CDR2 from the germline V gene are LNHDA and SQIVND (reference sequence). J was trimmed by 9 bases and V by 9 bases; bases with no gene match: 8. The CDR3 is 12 amino acids. Here the CDR3 DNA reads TGTGCCAGCGGACAGGCGGCGGGCACCATATATTTT. It specifies CASGQAAGTIYF.

There are many counts of this clone. This rearrangement joins TRBV4-2 to TRBJ1-6, with D maybe TRBD1 (6 bases). The germline CDR1 and CDR2 sequences are LGHNA and YNFKEQ. This CDR3 region has 17 residues. V lost 0 bases and J 5 bases, leaving 14 bases between the germline ends. CDR3 region: CASSQEGTGTDNSPLHF. The DNA of the CDR3 is TGTGCCAGCAGCCAAGAGGGAACAGGGACCGATAATTCACCCCTCCACTTT.